This T cell receptor beta chain was recorded in a study of blood T cell repertoires in COVID-19. Some clones are missing from TCRdb's copy, which holds only in-frame ones; the method was immunoSEQ multiplex PCR. Among 400,000 to 500,000 clones listed, about 88% were seen once. The participants were between roughly 18 and 100 years old and came from 20 to 30 US areas. Notes on this clone: At one end, the junction sequence differs from germline, possibly due to a read error.

Germline V gene data show CDR1 as LNHDA and CDR2 as SQIVND (reference sequence). The CDR3 loop spans 10 amino acids. This rearrangement joins TRBV19 to TRBJ2-7, with 8 bases aligning to TRBD2. The specimen sequenced was PBMCs or T cells enriched from blood (not recorded which). The sequence was collected from a young woman who had been exposed to COVID-19. CDR3 DNA: TGTGCCAGTGGGAGCGGGAGCGAGATCTTC. Translation: CASGSGSEIF.